This TCR beta chain was obtained from a study of T-cell reconstitution after alpha-beta-depleted transplantation in children. V shed 0 bases and J shed 0 bases, with 12 bases lying between them. The germline CDR1 and CDR2 sequences are LGHNA and YNFKEQ. The CDR3 covers 18 residues. The library targeted TCRbeta and was prepared with unique molecular identifiers. TCRdb re-analysed the PCR reads in MiXCR, keeping a single row per CDR3 protein. Of a few hundred thousand distinct CDR3 sequences listed, around 25% are singletons. Specimen: PBMCs, collected before TCRalphabeta/CD19-depleted stem cell transplant. The chain is built from TRBV4-2 and TRBJ2-6, with a tentative D call TRBD1 (6 bases). This clonotype originated in a girl aged 2 to 10 with Fanconi anemia, due to receive a stem cell transplant. CDR3 loop: CASSQEDSQISGANVLTF. The CDR3 DNA follows: TGTGCCAGCAGCCAAGAGGACAGTCAAATCTCTGGGGCCAACGTCCTGACTTTC.